These 4 T cell receptor beta chains were all obtained from the same sample, sequenced in a study of tumor-infiltrating lymphocytes in oesophageal squamous cell carcinoma. TCRdb re-called the PCR reads through MiXCR, storing one row per CDR3 protein. The sample holds about 12,000 distinct CDR3 sequences; approximately 50% are singletons and the top ten take roughly a third. The material sequenced was esophageal tumor tissue. These receptors were collected from a female donor with esophageal squamous cell carcinoma.

The chain is built from TRBV7-9 and TRBJ2-7; TRBD2 matches 7 bases. The last part of the DNA fits TRBJ2-1 better; the J call may be wrong. The germline gives CDR1 SEHNR, CDR2 FQNEAQ (reference sequence). The CDR3 loop spans 16 amino acids. The CDR3 reads CASSSEGTILYNEQFF. The CDR3 nucleotides read TGTGCCAGCAGCTCCGAGGGGACTATCCTCTACAATGAGCAGTTCTTC.

The chain uses TRBV11-3 and TRBJ2-4; the D is unclear. V was pared by 5 bases and J by 13 bases, with 9 bases between. The CDR3 runs 10 residues. Germline-derived CDR1 and CDR2 are SGHNT and YENEEA. CDR3 DNA: TGTGCCAGCAGCCCATGGGCCCAGTACTTC. It encodes CASSPWAQYF. The full variable domain, completed using reference TRBV11-3 and TRBJ2-4, is EAGVVQSPRYKIIEKKQPVAFWCNPISGHNTLYWYLQNLGQGPELLIRYENEEAVDDSQLPKDRFSAERLKGVDSTLKIQPAELGDSAVYLCASSPWAQYFGAGTRLSVL.

This clonotype appeared a few times. The chain employs TRBV7-8 and TRBJ2-7, with D perhaps TRBD2 (5 bases). The ends were cut back, 6 bases at V and 6 bases at J, with 12 bases in the middle. Looked up from germline, CDR1 is SGHVS and CDR2 is FQNEAQ. The CDR3 has 12 amino acids. The CDR3 region is CASRLEAGEQYF. The CDR3 nucleotides read TGTGCCAGCAGGTTGGAGGCGGGCGAGCAGTACTTC.

Judged by abundance, this clonotype is medium-sized. This sequence joins TRBV7-2 and TRBJ1-6, with no clear D. CDR1 is SGHTA and CDR2 is FQGNSA in the germline V gene. Trimming left V 1 base short and J 7 bases short, with 14 bases between. CDR3 length: 16 residues. The CDR3 loop reads CASSLESTGRNSPLHF. The DNA of the CDR3 is TGTGCCAGCAGCTTAGAAAGCACGGGTCGGAATTCACCCCTCCACTTT.